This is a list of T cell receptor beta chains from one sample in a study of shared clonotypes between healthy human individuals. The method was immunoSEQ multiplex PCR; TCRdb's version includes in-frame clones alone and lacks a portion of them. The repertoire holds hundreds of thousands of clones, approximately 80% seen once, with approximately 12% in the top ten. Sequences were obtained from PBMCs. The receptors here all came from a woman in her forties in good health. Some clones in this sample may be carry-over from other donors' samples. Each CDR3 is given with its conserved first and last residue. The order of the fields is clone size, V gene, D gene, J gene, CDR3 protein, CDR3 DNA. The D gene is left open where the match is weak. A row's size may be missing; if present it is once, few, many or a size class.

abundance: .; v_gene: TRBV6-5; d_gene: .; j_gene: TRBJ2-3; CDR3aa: CASSYGVTQYF; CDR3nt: TGTGCCAGCAGTTATGGGGTTACGCAGTATTTT
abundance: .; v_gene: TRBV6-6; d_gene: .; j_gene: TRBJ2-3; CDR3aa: CASSKTLSTDTQYF; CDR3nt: TGTGCCAGCAGTAAGACCCTCAGCACAGATACGCAGTATTTT
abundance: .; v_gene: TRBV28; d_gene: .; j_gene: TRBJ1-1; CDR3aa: CASSLVQNTEAFF; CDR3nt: TGTGCCAGCAGTTTGGTGCAGAACACTGAAGCTTTCTTT
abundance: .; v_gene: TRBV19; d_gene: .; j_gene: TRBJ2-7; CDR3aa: CASSPQRASYEQYF; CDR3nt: TGTGCCAGTAGTCCTCAGCGGGCCTCCTACGAGCAGTACTTC
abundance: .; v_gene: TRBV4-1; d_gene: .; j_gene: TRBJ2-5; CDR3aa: CASSQVQQETQYF; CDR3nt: TGCGCCAGCAGCCAAGTACAGCAAGAGACCCAGTACTTC
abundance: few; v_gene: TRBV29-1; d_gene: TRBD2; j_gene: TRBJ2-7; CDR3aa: CSVIIAGVEQYF; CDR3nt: TGCAGCGTTATAATAGCGGGAGTCGAGCAGTACTTC
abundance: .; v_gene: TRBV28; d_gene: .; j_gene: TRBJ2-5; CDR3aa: CASSLVGGETQYF; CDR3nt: TGTGCCAGCAGTTTAGTCGGGGGCGAGACCCAGTACTTC
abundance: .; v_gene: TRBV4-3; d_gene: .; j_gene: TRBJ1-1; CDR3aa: CASSPGPWNTEAFF; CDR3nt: TGCGCCAGCAGCCCGGGACCTTGGAACACTGAAGCTTTCTTT
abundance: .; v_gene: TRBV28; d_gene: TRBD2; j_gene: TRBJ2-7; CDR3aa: CASSLYPKTSGSSYEQYF; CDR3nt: TGTGCCAGCAGTTTATATCCAAAGACTAGCGGAAGCTCCTACGAGCAGTACTTC
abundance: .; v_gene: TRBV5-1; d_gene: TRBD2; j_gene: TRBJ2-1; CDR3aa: CASSLVAGANYNEQFF; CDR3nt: TGCGCCAGCAGCTTGGTCGCGGGAGCCAACTACAATGAGCAGTTCTTC
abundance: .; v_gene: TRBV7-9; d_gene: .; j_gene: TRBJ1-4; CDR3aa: CASSLGVGQGPNEKLFF; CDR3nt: TGTGCCAGCAGCTTAGGAGTGGGGCAGGGTCCTAATGAAAAACTGTTTTTT
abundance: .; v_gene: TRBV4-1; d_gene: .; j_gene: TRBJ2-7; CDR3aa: CASSQPILNYEQYF; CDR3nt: TGCGCCAGCAGCCAACCCATACTGAATTACGAGCAGTACTTC
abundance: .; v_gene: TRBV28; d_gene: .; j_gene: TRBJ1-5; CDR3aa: CASNHRPQHF; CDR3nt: TGTGCCAGCAATCACCGGCCCCAGCATTTT
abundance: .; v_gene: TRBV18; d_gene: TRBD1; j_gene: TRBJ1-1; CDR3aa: CASSRDRELNTEAFF; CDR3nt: TGTGCCAGCTCACGGGACAGGGAACTGAACACTGAAGCTTTCTTT
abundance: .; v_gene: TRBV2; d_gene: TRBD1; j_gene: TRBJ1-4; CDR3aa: CASSNPLDRGSEKLFF; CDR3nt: TGTGCCAGCAGCAATCCTTTAGACAGGGGGTCGGAAAAACTGTTTTTT
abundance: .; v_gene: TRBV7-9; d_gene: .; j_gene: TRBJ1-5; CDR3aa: CASSLSVTGSNQPQHF; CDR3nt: TGTGCCAGCAGCTTATCTGTGACTGGTAGCAATCAGCCCCAGCATTTT
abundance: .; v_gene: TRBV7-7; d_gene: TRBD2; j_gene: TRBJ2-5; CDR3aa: CASSLWALAGQETQYF; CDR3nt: TGTGCCAGCAGCTTATGGGCCCTAGCGGGCCAAGAGACCCAGTACTTC
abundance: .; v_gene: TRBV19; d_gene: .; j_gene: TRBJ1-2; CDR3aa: CASSPITGFNYGYTF; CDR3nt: TGTGCCAGTAGTCCCATTACAGGGTTTAACTATGGCTACACCTTC
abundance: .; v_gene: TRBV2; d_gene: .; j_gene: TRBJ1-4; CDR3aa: CASSEELSEKLFF; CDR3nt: TGTGCCAGCAGTGAGGAGCTTAGTGAAAAACTGTTTTTT
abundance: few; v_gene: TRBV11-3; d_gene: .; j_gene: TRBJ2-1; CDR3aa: CASSPSVLEQFF; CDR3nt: TGTGCCAGCAGCCCTAGCGTTCTTGAGCAGTTCTTC
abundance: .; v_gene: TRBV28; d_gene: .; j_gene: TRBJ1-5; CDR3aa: CASSLPTWGVSQHF; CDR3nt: TGTGCCAGCAGTTTACCTACCTGGGGGGTGTCCCAGCATTTT
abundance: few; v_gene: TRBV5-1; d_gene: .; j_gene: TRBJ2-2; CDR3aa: CASSLGRPNTGELFF; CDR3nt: TGCGCCAGCAGCTTGGGCAGACCGAACACCGGGGAGCTGTTTTTT
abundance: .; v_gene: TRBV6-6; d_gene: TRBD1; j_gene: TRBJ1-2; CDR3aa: CASTEDQGGGYTF; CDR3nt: TGTGCCAGCACCGAAGACCAGGGGGGAGGCTACACCTTC
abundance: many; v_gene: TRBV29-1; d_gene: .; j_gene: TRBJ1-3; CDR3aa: CSVESGVDTIYF; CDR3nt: TGCAGCGTTGAATCCGGCGTGGACACCATATATTTT
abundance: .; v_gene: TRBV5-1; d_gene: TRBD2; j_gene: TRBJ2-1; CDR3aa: CASSRLASTYNEQFF; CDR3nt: TGCGCCAGCAGCCGACTAGCGAGCACCTACAATGAGCAGTTCTTC
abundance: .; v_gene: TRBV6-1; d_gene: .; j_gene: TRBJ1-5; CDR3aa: CASSESFRGQPQHF; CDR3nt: TGTGCCAGCAGTGAGTCGTTCCGGGGTCAGCCCCAGCATTTT
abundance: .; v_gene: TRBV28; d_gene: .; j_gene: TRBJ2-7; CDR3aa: CASSTNREPYEQYF; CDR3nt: TGTGCCAGCAGTACCAACCGGGAGCCCTACGAGCAGTACTTC
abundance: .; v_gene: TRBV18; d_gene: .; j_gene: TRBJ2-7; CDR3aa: CASSPGGPYEQYF; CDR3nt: TGTGCCAGCTCACCAGGGGGACCATACGAGCAGTACTTC
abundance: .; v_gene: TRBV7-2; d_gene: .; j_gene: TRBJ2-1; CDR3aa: CASSLGPRSGEQFF; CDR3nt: TGTGCCAGCAGCTTAGGGCCAAGGAGTGGTGAGCAGTTCTTC
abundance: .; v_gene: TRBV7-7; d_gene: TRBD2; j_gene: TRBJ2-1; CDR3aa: CASSSSGRANEQFF; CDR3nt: TGTGCTAGCAGCTCTAGCGGGAGGGCCAATGAGCAGTTCTTC
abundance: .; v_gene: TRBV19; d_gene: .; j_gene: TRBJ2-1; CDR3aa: CASRMYNEQFF; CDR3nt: TGTGCCAGTAGGATGTACAATGAGCAGTTCTTC
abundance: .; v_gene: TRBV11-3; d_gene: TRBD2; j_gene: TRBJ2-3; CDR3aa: CASSFSGSPTDTQYF; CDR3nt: TGTGCCAGCAGCTTTAGCGGGAGTCCCACAGATACGCAGTATTTT
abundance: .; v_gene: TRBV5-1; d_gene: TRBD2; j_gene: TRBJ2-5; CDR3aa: CASSPGLAGGLPETQYF; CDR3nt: TGCGCCAGCAGCCCGGGACTAGCGGGAGGGTTGCCAGAGACCCAGTACTTC
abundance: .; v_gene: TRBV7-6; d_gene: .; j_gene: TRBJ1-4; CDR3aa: CASSLVRGLGATNEKLFF; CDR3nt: TGTGCCAGCAGCTTAGTCCGCGGCCTAGGAGCAACTAATGAAAAACTGTTTTTT
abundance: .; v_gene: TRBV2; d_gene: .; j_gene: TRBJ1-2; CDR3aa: CASSVVEHYGYTF; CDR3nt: TGTGCCAGCAGTGTAGTAGAGCATTATGGCTACACCTTC
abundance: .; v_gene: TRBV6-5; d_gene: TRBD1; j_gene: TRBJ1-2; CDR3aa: CASSPGGTGGYGYTF; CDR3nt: TGTGCCAGCAGTCCTGGCGGGACAGGGGGCTATGGCTACACCTTC
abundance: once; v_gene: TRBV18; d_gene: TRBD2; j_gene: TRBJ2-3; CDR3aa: CASSGLAEPTDTQYF; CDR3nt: TGTGCCAGCTCGGGACTAGCGGAGCCCACAGATACGCAGTATTTT
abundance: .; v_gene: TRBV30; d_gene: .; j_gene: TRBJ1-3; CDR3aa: CVWTSGIYSGNTIYF; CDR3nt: TGTGTCTGGACTTCAGGGATTTACTCTGGAAACACCATATATTTT
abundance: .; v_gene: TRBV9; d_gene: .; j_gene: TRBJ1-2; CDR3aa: CASSVGGRVYGYTF; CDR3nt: TGTGCCAGCAGCGTAGGGGGCAGGGTCTATGGCTACACCTTC
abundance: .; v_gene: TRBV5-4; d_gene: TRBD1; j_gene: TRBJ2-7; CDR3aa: CASSSPGQSFEQYF; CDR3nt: TGTGCCAGCAGCTCACCGGGACAGAGCTTCGAGCAGTACTTC
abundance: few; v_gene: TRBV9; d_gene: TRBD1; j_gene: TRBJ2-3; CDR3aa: CASSVVDRGSTDTQYF; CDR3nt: TGTGCCAGCAGCGTAGTCGACAGGGGGTCCACAGATACGCAGTATTTT
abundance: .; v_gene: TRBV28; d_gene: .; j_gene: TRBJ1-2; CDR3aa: CASSTSPGWDYGYTF; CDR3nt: TGTGCCAGCAGTACCTCACCAGGGTGGGACTATGGCTACACCTTC
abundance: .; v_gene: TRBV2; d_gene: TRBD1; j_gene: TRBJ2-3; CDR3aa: CASSEMGQGTDTQYF; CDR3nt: TGTGCCAGCAGTGAAATGGGACAGGGGACAGATACGCAGTATTTT
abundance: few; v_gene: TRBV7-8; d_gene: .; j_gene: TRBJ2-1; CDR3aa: CASSFRGAGNEQFF; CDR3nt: TGTGCCAGCAGCTTTCGGGGAGCCGGCAATGAGCAGTTCTTC
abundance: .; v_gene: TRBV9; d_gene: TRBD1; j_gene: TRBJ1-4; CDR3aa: CASSSGTGGEKLFF; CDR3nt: TGTGCCAGCAGCTCTGGGACAGGGGGTGAAAAACTGTTTTTT
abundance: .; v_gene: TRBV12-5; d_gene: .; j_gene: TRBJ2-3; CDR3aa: CASGFGGTTDTQYF; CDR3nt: TGTGCTAGTGGTTTTGGGGGAACGACAGATACGCAGTATTTT
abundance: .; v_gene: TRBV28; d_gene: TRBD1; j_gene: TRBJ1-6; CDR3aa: CASSPVDRDESPLHF; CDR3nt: TGTGCCAGCAGTCCCGTAGACAGGGACGAATCACCCCTCCACTTT
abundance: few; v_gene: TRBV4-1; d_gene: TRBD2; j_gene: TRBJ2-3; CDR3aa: CASSQSGTSGKSDTQYF; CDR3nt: TGCGCCAGCAGCCAATCAGGGACTAGCGGGAAGTCGGATACGCAGTATTTT
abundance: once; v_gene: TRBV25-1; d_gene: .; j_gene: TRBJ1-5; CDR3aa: CASSEGGRGNQPQHF; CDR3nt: TGTGCCAGCAGTGAAGGGGGGAGGGGAAATCAGCCCCAGCATTTT
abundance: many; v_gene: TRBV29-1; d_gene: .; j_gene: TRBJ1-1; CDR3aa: CSVEVAQNTEAFF; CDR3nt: TGCAGCGTTGAAGTGGCACAGAACACTGAAGCTTTCTTT
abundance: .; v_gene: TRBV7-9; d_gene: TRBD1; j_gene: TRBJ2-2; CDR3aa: CASSSPPGTGDTGELFF; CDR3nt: TGTGCCAGCAGCTCCCCCCCCGGGACAGGGGACACCGGGGAGCTGTTTTTT
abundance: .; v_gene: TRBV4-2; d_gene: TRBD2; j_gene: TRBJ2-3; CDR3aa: CASSQSRGSGSADTQYF; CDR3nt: TGTGCCAGCAGCCAATCCCGAGGGAGCGGGAGCGCAGATACGCAGTATTTT
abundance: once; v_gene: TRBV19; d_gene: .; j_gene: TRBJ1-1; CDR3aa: CASSIPGLVPEAFF; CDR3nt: TGTGCCAGTAGTATACCAGGCCTGGTGCCTGAAGCTTTCTTT
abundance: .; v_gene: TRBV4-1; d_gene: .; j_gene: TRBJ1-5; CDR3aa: CASSQDLETAQPQHF; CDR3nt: TGCGCCAGCAGCCAAGATTTAGAGACAGCTCAGCCCCAGCATTTT
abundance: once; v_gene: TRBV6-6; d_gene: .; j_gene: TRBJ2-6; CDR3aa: CASSSSRPGANVLTF; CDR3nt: TGTGCCAGCAGTTCATCTAGGCCTGGGGCCAACGTCCTGACTTTC
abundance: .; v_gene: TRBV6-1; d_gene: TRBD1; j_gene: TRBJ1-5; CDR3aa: CASSDWTGVNQPQHF; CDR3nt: TGTGCCAGCAGTGACTGGACAGGGGTTAATCAGCCCCAGCATTTT
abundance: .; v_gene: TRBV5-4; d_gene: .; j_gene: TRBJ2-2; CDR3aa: CASSLSRTGKLFF; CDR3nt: TGTGCCAGCAGCCTATCCCGGACCGGGAAGCTGTTTTTT
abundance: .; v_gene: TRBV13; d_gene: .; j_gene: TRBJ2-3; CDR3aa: CASSLVHLTGTDTQYF; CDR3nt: TGCGCCAGCAGCTTAGTTCACTTAACGGGCACAGATACGCAGTATTTT